Below, 2 T cell receptor beta chains from the same sample are listed, as sequenced in a study of somatic mutations in cytotoxic T cells in rheumatoid arthritis. Profiled with immunoSEQ multiplex PCR; TCRdb holds only in-frame clones, not every one. Of tens of thousands of clones detected, around nine tenths appear once; the ten largest clones hold around 9%. Sequenced: CD8+ T cells sorted from blood. Every receptor here comes from an adult with rheumatoid arthritis.

The J gene is TRBJ2-7, the V gene TRBV5-5; tentative D call: TRBD1 (6 bases). This CDR3 has 14 amino acids. The V and J ends lost 4 bases and 5 bases respectively, with 16 bases between them. Per the germline V gene, CDR1 is SGHKS and CDR2 is YYEKEE (reference sequence). CDR3 loop: CASSRTGGSDEQYF. The CDR3 bases are TGTGCCAGCAGCCGAACTGGGGGCTCGGACGAGCAGTACTTC.

The rearrangement links TRBV11-2 to TRBJ1-2; tentatively, D is TRBD1 (6 bases). Germline values: CDR1 SGHAT, CDR2 FQNNGV. V was trimmed by 6 bases and J by 3 bases, leaving 14 bases between them. The length of the CDR3 is 14 residues. Here the CDR3 DNA reads TGTGCCAGCAGTTACAGCAGGGGCGACTATGGCTACACCTTC. This codes for CASSYSRGDYGYTF.